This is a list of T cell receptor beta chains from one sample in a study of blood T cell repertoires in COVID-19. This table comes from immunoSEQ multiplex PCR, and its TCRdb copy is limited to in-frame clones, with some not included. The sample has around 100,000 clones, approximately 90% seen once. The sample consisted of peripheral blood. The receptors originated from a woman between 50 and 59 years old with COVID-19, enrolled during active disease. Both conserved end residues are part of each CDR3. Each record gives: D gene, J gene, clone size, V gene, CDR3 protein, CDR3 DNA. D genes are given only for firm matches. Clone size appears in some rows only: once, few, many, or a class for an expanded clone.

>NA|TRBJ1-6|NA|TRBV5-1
CASSLAAGSYNSPLHF
TGCGCCAGCAGCTTGGCGGCGGGCTCCTATAATTCACCCCTCCACTTT
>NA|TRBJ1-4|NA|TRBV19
CASHPPGTANEKLFF
TGTGCCAGCCATCCCCCGGGAACGGCTAATGAAAAACTGTTTTTT
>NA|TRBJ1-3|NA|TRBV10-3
CAIGIGGLGNTIYF
TGTGCCATCGGAATCGGAGGTCTAGGAAACACCATATATTTT
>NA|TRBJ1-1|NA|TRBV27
CASSFQGGTEAFF
TGTGCCAGCAGTTTTCAGGGAGGCACTGAAGCTTTCTTT
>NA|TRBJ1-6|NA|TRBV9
CASSVEDTTYNSPLHF
TGTGCCAGCAGCGTAGAGGACACAACCTATAATTCACCCCTCCACTTT
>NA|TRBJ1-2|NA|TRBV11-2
CASSFSGAINYGYTF
TGTGCCAGCAGCTTTTCAGGGGCCATTAACTATGGCTACACCTTC
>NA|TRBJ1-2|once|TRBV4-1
CASSQVRDTHGYTF
TGCGCCAGCAGCCAAGTCCGGGACACCCATGGCTACACCTTC
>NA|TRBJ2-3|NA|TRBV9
CASSVRGGSTDTQYF
TGTGCCAGCAGCGTCCGCGGCGGGAGCACAGATACGCAGTATTTT
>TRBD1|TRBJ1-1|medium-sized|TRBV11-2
CASSSGQGNTEAFF
TGTGCCAGCAGCAGTGGACAGGGCAACACTGAAGCTTTCTTT
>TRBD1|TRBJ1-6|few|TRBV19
CATNTGTENSPLHF
TGTGCCACTAATACCGGGACAGAGAATTCACCCCTCCACTTT
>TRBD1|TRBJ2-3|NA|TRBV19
CASRSGTGERADTQYF
TGTGCCAGTAGGTCCGGGACAGGGGAACGGGCAGATACGCAGTATTTT
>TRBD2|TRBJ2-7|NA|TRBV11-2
CASRGVAVYEQYF
TGTGCCAGCCGGGGGGTAGCGGTATACGAGCAGTACTTC
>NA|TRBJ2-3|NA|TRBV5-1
CASSSRTGLDTQYF
TGCGCCAGCAGCTCCAGAACAGGGCTAGATACGCAGTATTTT
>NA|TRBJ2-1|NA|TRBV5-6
CASSFRGSYNEQFF
TGTGCCAGCAGCTTCAGGGGTTCCTACAATGAGCAGTTCTTC
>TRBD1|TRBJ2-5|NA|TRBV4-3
CASSQDRATTGAETQYF
TGCGCCAGCAGCCAAGATAGGGCAACTACAGGGGCTGAGACCCAGTACTTC
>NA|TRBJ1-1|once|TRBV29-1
CSVGTAYSGAFF
TGCAGCGTTGGGACAGCTTATTCGGGGGCTTTCTTT
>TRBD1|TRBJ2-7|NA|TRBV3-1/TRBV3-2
CASSQVQTGRHEQYF
TGTGCCAGCAGCCAAGTTCAGACAGGGAGACACGAGCAGTACTTC
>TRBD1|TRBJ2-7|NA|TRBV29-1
CSVQFGQGPYEQYF
TGCAGCGTTCAGTTCGGACAGGGACCTTACGAGCAGTACTTC
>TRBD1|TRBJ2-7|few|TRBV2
CASSYRGYEQYF
TGTGCCAGCAGTTACAGGGGGTACGAGCAGTACTTC
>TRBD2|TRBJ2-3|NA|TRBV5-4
CASSLELAATDTQYF
TGTGCCAGCAGCTTGGAACTAGCGGCCACAGATACGCAGTATTTT
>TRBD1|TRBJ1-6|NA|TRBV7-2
CASSRDRGESPLHF
TGTGCCAGCAGCCGGGACAGGGGCGAATCACCCCTCCACTTT
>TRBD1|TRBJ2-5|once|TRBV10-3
CAISEQGAKETQYF
TGTGCCATCAGTGAGCAGGGGGCGAAAGAGACCCAGTACTTC
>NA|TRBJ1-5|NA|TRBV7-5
CARSLAGGPLSAQHF
TGTGCCAGAAGCTTAGCGGGGGGCCCATTATCAGCCCAGCATTTT
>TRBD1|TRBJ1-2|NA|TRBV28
CASRRSTGPIGSYGYTF
TGTGCCAGCAGACGATCGACAGGGCCCATAGGTAGCTATGGCTACACCTTC
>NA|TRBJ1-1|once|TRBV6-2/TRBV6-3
CASSYSGGKAFF
TGTGCCAGCAGTTACTCGGGGGGAAAAGCTTTCTTT
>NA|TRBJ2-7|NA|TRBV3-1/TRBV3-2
CASSRIGDEQYF
TGTGCCAGCAGCCGTATCGGGGACGAGCAGTACTTC
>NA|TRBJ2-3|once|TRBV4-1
CASSLKTGTDTQYF
TGCGCCAGCAGCCTGAAGACTGGCACAGATACGCAGTATTTT
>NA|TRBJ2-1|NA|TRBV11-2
CASSPPARGNEQFF
TGTGCCAGCAGCCCCCCGGCTAGGGGGAATGAGCAGTTCTTC
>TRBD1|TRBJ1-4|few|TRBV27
CASSNLTGLNEKLFF
TGTGCCAGCAGTAACCTGACAGGGCTAAATGAAAAACTGTTTTTT
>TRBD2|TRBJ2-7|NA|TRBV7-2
CASSVGTSGFYEQYF
TGTGCCAGCAGCGTCGGGACTAGCGGGTTTTACGAGCAGTACTTC
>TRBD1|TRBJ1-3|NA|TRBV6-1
CASSEGPGGARGNTIYF
TGTGCCAGCAGTGAAGGTCCAGGGGGCGCAAGGGGAAACACCATATATTTT
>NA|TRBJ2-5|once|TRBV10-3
CAISGTEQETQYF
TGTGCCATCAGCGGGACTGAACAAGAGACCCAGTACTTC
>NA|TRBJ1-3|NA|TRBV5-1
CASSLSSSSGNTIYF
TGCGCCAGCAGCTTGAGTTCGAGCTCTGGAAACACCATATATTTT
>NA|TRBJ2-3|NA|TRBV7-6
CASSLRTESTDTQYF
TGTGCCAGCAGCTTGAGGACAGAGAGCACAGATACGCAGTATTTT
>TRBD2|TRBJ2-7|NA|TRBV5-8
CASSLLVTSGVGYEQYF
TGTGCCAGCAGCTTGCTCGTGACTAGCGGGGTGGGCTACGAGCAGTACTTC
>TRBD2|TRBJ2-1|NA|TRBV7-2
CASSPTSGGSGEQFF
TGTGCCAGCAGCCCGACTAGCGGGGGCTCCGGTGAGCAGTTCTTC
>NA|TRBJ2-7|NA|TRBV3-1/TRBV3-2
CASSQFGGLAYEQYF
TGTGCCAGCAGCCAATTCGGGGGGCTCGCCTACGAGCAGTACTTC
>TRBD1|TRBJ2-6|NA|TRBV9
CASSATGAGANVLTF
TGTGCCAGCAGCGCAACAGGGGCCGGGGCCAACGTCCTGACTTTC
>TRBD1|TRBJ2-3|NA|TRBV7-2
CASSLGWDRVYTQYF
TGTGCCAGCAGCTTAGGTTGGGACAGGGTCTATACGCAGTATTTT
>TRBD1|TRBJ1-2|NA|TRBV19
CASTRTGTINYGYTF
TGTGCCAGTACCCGGACAGGGACGATTAACTATGGCTACACCTTC
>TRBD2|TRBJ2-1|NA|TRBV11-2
CASSLPGGGYNEQFF
TGTGCCAGCAGCTTACCGGGGGGAGGTTACAATGAGCAGTTCTTC
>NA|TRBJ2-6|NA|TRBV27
CASLSGRAGANVLTF
TGTGCCAGCCTCTCGGGAAGGGCTGGGGCCAACGTCCTGACTTTC
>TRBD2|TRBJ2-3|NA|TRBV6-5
CASRLRGATDTQYF
TGTGCCAGCAGGCTGCGGGGGGCCACAGATACGCAGTATTTT
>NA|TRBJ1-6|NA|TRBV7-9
CASSSGGRVRDSPLHF
TGTGCCAGCAGCTCAGGAGGGAGGGTAAGGGATTCACCCCTCCACTTT
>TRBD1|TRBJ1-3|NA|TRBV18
CASSPNRQGGPGNTIYF
TGTGCCAGCTCACCTAATCGACAGGGCGGCCCTGGAAACACCATATATTTT
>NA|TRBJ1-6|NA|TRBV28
CASSRTGFDSPLHF
TGTGCCAGCAGTCGTACAGGGTTTGATTCACCCCTCCACTTT
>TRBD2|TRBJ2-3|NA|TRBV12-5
CASGLWTSGGSTDTQYF
TGTGCTAGTGGTCTATGGACTAGCGGGGGGTCCACAGATACGCAGTATTTT
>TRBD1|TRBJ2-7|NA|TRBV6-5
CASRDRGGTYEQYF
TGTGCCAGCAGGGACAGGGGCGGAACCTACGAGCAGTACTTC
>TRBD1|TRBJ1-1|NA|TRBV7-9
CASSLGQGMNTEAFF
TGTGCCAGCAGCCTCGGACAGGGTATGAACACTGAAGCTTTCTTT
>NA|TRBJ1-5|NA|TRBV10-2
CASSDINQPQHF
TGCGCCAGCAGTGACATCAATCAGCCCCAGCATTTT
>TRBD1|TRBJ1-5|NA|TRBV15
CATRTGRNNQPQHF
TGTGCCACCAGGACAGGGAGGAACAATCAGCCCCAGCATTTT
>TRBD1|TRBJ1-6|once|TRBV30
CAWSRTGTNSPLHF
TGTGCCTGGAGTCGGACAGGGACTAATTCACCCCTCCACTTT
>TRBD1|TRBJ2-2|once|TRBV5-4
CASGTGGAGNTGELFF
TGTGCCAGCGGCACAGGGGGCGCTGGGAACACCGGGGAGCTGTTTTTT
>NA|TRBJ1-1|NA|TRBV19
CATTPGGASEAFF
TGTGCCACGACTCCTGGCGGGGCCTCTGAAGCTTTCTTT
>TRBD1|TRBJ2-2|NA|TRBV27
CASTTGQYTGELFF
TGTGCCAGCACTACGGGACAGTACACCGGGGAGCTGTTTTTT
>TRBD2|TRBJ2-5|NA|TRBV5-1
CASSAGLAGVQTQYF
TGCGCCAGCAGCGCGGGACTAGCGGGGGTTCAGACCCAGTACTTC
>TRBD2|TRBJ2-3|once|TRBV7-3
CASSSLIAGGLTDTQYF
TGTGCCAGCAGCTCACTGATAGCGGGGGGGCTTACAGATACGCAGTATTTT
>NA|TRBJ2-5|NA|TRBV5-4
CASSSRVETQYF
TGTGCCAGCAGCTCCCGGGTGGAGACCCAGTACTTC